This T cell receptor beta chain was observed in a study of T cells in Graves' hyperthyroidism and ophthalmopathy (dated by TCRdb to about 2019). A note on the overall study: Peripheral blood samples were taken at the time of initial diagnosis, prior to any treatment. To identify TCR V-J signatures that set the groups apart, the researchers used a discovery cohort of 100 or so patients, made up of 40 to 45 with Graves' ophthalmopathy and around 58 with stable Graves' hyperthyroidism. Prospective prediction of ophthalmopathy was tested in an independent validation cohort consisting of 18 hyperthyroidism patients and some 17 patients who later progressed to ophthalmopathy. For training and testing, the approximately 92 patients in the discovery cohort were randomly divided in a 7:3 ratio. In addition, the study compared T-cell repertoires in thyroid tissue and in blood from five to seven Graves' hyperthyroidism patients. After blood sampling, hyperthyroidism patients were treated with methimazole at a starting dose of 30 mg daily, and ophthalmopathy patients were treated with high-dose intravenous methylprednisolone. The paper describes TCR Vbeta CDR3 sequencing of 140 or so peripheral blood samples, made up of some 42 ophthalmopathy patients, over 70 hyperthyroidism patients and 17 progressor patients.

Looking up the germline V gene yields CDR1 MNHNS and CDR2 SASEGT. Trimmed from V: 6 bases; trimmed from J: 0 bases; junction bases lacking a gene match: 8. From its cysteine to its phenylalanine, the CDR3 spans 15 amino acids. Only the CDR3 part of the read is kept: 45 bases, read in frame from the first base. Beyond this particular receptor, the publication reports: Most expanded thyroid clonotypes (frequency above 0.001) were also detected in blood, a finding suggesting that blood repertoires may reflect thyroid immune responses. A model built on a 13 V-J signature distinguished ophthalmopathy from stable hyperthyroidism, reaching over 85% sensitivity and 81.08% specificity in cross-validation and 80%/75% in testing. Sample size was not statistically predetermined, and investigators were not blinded to group allocation. In validation, the model predicted progression to ophthalmopathy with over 60% sensitivity and less than 80% specificity, a median of 6.5 months before onset.

Amplification of TCR beta CDR3 regions was carried out from RNA transcripts. A first-round RT-PCR of the TCR CDR3 used the HTBI primer set with the Qiagen OneStep RT-PCR kit. The libraries were constructed in a second round of multiplex PCR and then size-selected and purified. Paired-end sequencing of the libraries was performed with 100 bp reads on an Illumina HiSeq2000. On the authors' methods: SOAPnuke was used to process the raw data, throwing out any read that contained adapters or uncalled bases, had a mean Phred below 15, or lacked an exact constant-primer or identifier match. COPE v1.2.5 was used to merge the high-quality paired reads, and each unique nucleotide sequence was defined as a clonotype. MiTCR v1.1 was used to align clonotypes to the IMGT TRBV, TRBD and TRBJ reference segments. Analysis was restricted to V-J combinations with a frequency above 0.0001, which covered 99.2% of repertoires. The TCS score was defined as F50 (clonal expansion) divided by E x V (chaos), with BLOSUM62-based TCRdist calculated between CDR3 peptides within each V-J. Welch's t-statistics and random forest reduced approximately 520 V-J features to 13, which were used in a naive Bayes classifier (R e1071). The raw public data were reprocessed by TCRdb itself: fastp quality trimming at Q25, MiXCR clonotype calling, in-frame beta chains only. CDR3 protein sequences are deduplicated, and each keeps its most common genes and DNA. TCRdb, not the authors, supplied the V and J calls. The sample records around 350,000 distinct CDR3 sequences, about 18% of which are singletons. The top ten clones comprise 3.5% to 4% of the sample.

A patient counted as having stable Graves' hyperthyroidism if no progression to ophthalmopathy occurred over 18 months of follow-up. Hyperthyroidism patients were aged 18 to 65 years and newly diagnosed, with disease duration of less than 2 months. Any patient with an uncontrolled infection, another autoimmune disease, pregnancy or lactation was excluded. Clinical symptoms, serum thyroxine and TRAb, thyroid ultrasound, and orbital computed tomography formed the basis for the diagnoses. Ficoll-Paque density gradient centrifugation was used to isolate PBMCs from 8.5 to 10 ml of fresh peripheral blood. Trizol reagent was used to extract total RNA, and RNA quality was then checked on an Agilent 2100 Bioanalyzer. Ten or more counts support this clonotype. Its binding antigen is unknown. No base quality information exists; no much larger clone differs at one position.

The sample consisted of blood. The sequence was obtained from a woman under 30 with Graves' hyperthyroidism. The chain is encoded by TRBV6-1 joined to TRBJ2-7; 7 of the junction bases match TRBD1. The DNA reads TGTGCCAGCAGCAGTGCCGGGACAGTCTCCTACGAGCAGTACTTC. Its protein reads: CASSSAGTVSYEQYF.